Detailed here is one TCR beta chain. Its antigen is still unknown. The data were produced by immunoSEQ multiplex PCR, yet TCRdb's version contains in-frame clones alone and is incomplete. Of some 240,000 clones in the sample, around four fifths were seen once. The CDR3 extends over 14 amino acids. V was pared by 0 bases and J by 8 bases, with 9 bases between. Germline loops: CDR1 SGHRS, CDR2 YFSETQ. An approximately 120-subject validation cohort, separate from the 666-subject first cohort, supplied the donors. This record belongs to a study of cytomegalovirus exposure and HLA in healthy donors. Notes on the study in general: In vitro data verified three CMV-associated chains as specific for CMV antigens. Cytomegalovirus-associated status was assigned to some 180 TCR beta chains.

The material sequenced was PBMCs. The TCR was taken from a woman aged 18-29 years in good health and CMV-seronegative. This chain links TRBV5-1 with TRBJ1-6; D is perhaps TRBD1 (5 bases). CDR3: CASSLEGVDSPLHF. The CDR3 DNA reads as TGCGCCAGCAGCTTGGAAGGGGTCGATTCACCCCTCCACTTT.